This passage covers 24 T cell receptor beta chains from one sample sequenced in a study of vaccination effects on CD4 cells after COVID-19. Sequencing in the ViraFEST assay came after antigen-specific CD4+ T cells had been expanded with viral peptide pools, which were used to stimulate PBMC. A 10-day culture period preceded the isolation of CD4+ T cells. All participants had two doses of either the BNT162b2 or mRNA-1273 vaccine. Generated by immunoSEQ multiplex PCR, the TCRdb table keeps only in-frame clones and is missing some. The top ten clones hold about 9.4% of a sample with around 30,000 clones, 73% of them seen once. Their specific antigens are unknown. Here the sequenced sample was CD4+ T cells from PBMCs cultured with HCoV-NL63 spike peptides, taken after COVID-19 vaccination. The source of these receptors is a human donor who received a COVID-19 vaccine.

The rearrangement links TRBV2 to TRBJ1-1, with TRBD1 identical over 7 bases. The CDR3 length is 13 residues. The ends lost 7 bases at V and 5 bases at J; junction bases unmatched: 7. The germline CDR1 and CDR2 sequences are SNHLY and FYNNEI. The CDR3 is CASTQGEGTEAFF. The DNA for the CDR3 is TGTGCCAGCACGCAGGGGGAGGGGACTGAAGCTTTCTTT.

V is TRBV5-1 and J is TRBJ2-1; the match to TRBD1 covers 10 bases. The germline CDR1 and CDR2 sequences are SGHRS and YFSETQ. The V gene end was trimmed by 2 bases and the J gene end by 8 bases; junction bases not matched to a gene: 10. The CDR3 is 16 amino acids. CDR3 bases: TGCGCCAGCAGCTTTTACGGGACAGGGGTTAGCGATGAGCAGTTCTTC. Its translation is CASSFYGTGVSDEQFF.

The chain employs TRBV7-9 and TRBJ2-1, with a weak D call TRBD1 (6 bases). Germline V lookup: CDR1 SEHNR, CDR2 FQNEAQ (reference sequence). The CDR3 is 10 amino acids. V shed 5 bases and J shed 13 bases, with 9 bases lying between them. CDR3 amino acids: CASSRQVQFF. DNA for the CDR3: TGTGCCAGCAGCCGACAGGTTCAGTTCTTC.

The table lists this clone with a few counts. The chain carries TRBV6-4 and TRBJ1-5, with D unclear. There are 16 residues in the CDR3. V was pared by 0 bases and J by 2 bases, with 11 bases between. Germline loops: CDR1 MRHNA, CDR2 SNTAGT. The CDR3 DNA reads TGTGCCAGCAGTGACTCGAGGCAGATAGGCAATCAGCCCCAGCATTTT. It specifies CASSDSRQIGNQPQHF.

The V gene is TRBV19, the J gene TRBJ1-1; perhaps TRBD1 as D (5 bases). The germline V and J ends were trimmed by 5 bases and 4 bases, with 14 bases remaining between them. The CDR3 is made up of 14 amino acids. The germline gives CDR1 LNHDA, CDR2 SQIVND (reference sequence). CDR3 coding DNA: TGTGCCAGTAGTGGGGCCCCCCGGAGCACTGAAGCTTTCTTT. Translation: CASSGAPRSTEAFF.

The chain is built from TRBV19 and TRBJ1-5; D remains unclear. V was cut by 3 bases and J by 4 bases, with 7 bases left in between. The CDR3 is made up of 13 amino acids. Looked up from germline, CDR1 is LNHDA and CDR2 is SQIVND (reference sequence). The CDR3: CASSMLGNQPQHF. The CDR3 coding sequence is TGTGCCAGTAGTATGTTAGGGAATCAGCCCCAGCATTTT.

V and J are TRBV19 and TRBJ2-1; 10 bases are shared with TRBD2. The CDR3 totals 13 residues. CDR1 and CDR2 (germline): LNHDA, SQIVND (reference sequence). Losses at the gene ends were 7 bases for V and 6 bases for J; bases not matched to a gene: 3. CDR3 protein: CASKLAGTNEQFF. CDR3 coding DNA: TGTGCCAGTAAACTAGCGGGGACCAATGAGCAGTTCTTC.

The CDR3 is CASSQNELAGNYNEQFF. CDR3 sequence (DNA): TGTGCCAGCTCACAGAACGAACTAGCGGGGAACTACAATGAGCAGTTCTTC. The V and J genes are TRBV18 and TRBJ2-1; 10 nucleotides agree with TRBD2. The germline gives CDR1 KGHSH, CDR2 LQKENI. The V and J ends lost 4 bases and 3 bases, in that order; junction bases with no gene match: 9. CDR3 size: 17 residues.

The chain uses TRBV6-6 and TRBJ1-2; 7 bases fit TRBD1. Trimming at V came to 7 bases and at J to 3 bases, leaving 5 bases not matched to a gene. The CDR3 is made up of 13 amino acids. The V gene's germline CDR1 is MNHNY and CDR2 SVGAGI (reference sequence). CDR3 region: CASTAQGHYGYTF. The CDR3 DNA sequence: TGTGCCAGCACTGCACAGGGGCACTATGGCTACACCTTC.

The CDR3 nucleotides read TGTGCCAGCAGCGTAATGGCGGGGGGAAACAATGAGCAGTTCTTC. Residues: CASSVMAGGNNEQFF. The chain recombines TRBV9 with TRBJ2-1; TRBD2 agrees at 8 bases. V trimming: 1 base; J trimming: 5 bases; junction bases outside the gene matches: 5. The CDR3 has 15 amino acids. Germline values: CDR1 SGDLS, CDR2 YYNGEE.

The chain uses TRBV30 and TRBJ2-1, with TRBD1 matching 10 bases. The germline V gene encodes CDR1 GTSNPN and CDR2 SVGIG (reference sequence). CDR3 length: 18 residues. Trimming removed 1 base from V and 4 bases from J; junction bases left unmatched: 13. For the CDR3, the DNA is TGTGCCTGGAGTGCCCGGGGGGTCGGGACAGGGGTTTACAATGAGCAGTTCTTC. Translation gives CAWSARGVGTGVYNEQFF.

V and J are TRBV19 and TRBJ1-6; no definite D call. CDR1 is LNHDA and CDR2 is SQIVND in the germline V gene (reference sequence). The CDR3 totals 14 residues. Trimming shortened V by 5 bases and J by 2 bases, and 7 bases separated the two germline ends. DNA of the CDR3: TGTGCCAGTAGTCGGGAGGCCTATAATTCACCCCTCCACTTT. Translating gives CASSREAYNSPLHF.

The rearrangement uses TRBV27 and TRBJ1-4; D possibly corresponds to TRBD1 (6 bases). The ends were cut back, 7 bases at V and 5 bases at J, with 11 bases in the middle. Per germline, CDR1 MNHEY and CDR2 SMNVEV (reference sequence). The CDR3 sequence is 13 residues long. CDR3 sequence reads: CASKDSPNEKLFF. In DNA form, the CDR3 reads TGTGCCAGCAAGGACAGTCCAAATGAAAAACTGTTTTTT.

The chain combines TRBV6-2 or TRBV6-3 with TRBJ1-2, with TRBD1 identical over 10 bases. The V gene's germline CDR1 is MNHEY and CDR2 SVGEGT. This CDR3 contains 15 residues. The J segment lost 4 bases and the V segment lost 4 bases, leaving 6 bases of the junction unmatched. For the CDR3, the DNA is TGTGCCAGCAGTTCCTCCGGGACAGGGGCCTATGGCTACACCTTC. It yields the protein CASSSSGTGAYGYTF.

The chain recombines TRBV6-1 with TRBJ1-3; D gene uncertain. The V gene lost 2 bases and the J gene lost 3 bases, with 14 bases spanning the gap. Germline CDR1 and CDR2: MNHNS and SASEGT. CDR3 length: 16 amino acids. The CDR3 bases are TGTGCCAGCAGTGAACCCGGGAGAGGTGGTGGAAACACCATATATTTT. Translation gives CASSEPGRGGGNTIYF.

The V gene is TRBV7-8, the J gene TRBJ2-1; TRBD2 might be the D (7 bases). The CDR3 length is 17 residues. Germline V gene lookup returns CDR1 SGHVS and CDR2 FQNEAQ. V was clipped by 3 bases and J by 7 bases, with 22 bases between them. Here the CDR3 DNA reads TGTGCCAGCAGCTTTCGGAGGATGGGGGGGGCGAGGAATGAGCAGTTCTTC. As protein: CASSFRRMGGARNEQFF.

This chain uses TRBV5-1 with TRBJ1-5; the match to TRBD1 covers 7 bases. The germline V gene encodes CDR1 SGHRS and CDR2 YFSETQ. The CDR3 is made up of 13 amino acids. The J segment lost 5 bases and the V segment lost 4 bases, leaving 3 bases of the junction unmatched. The CDR3 loop is CASSAGTDQPQHF. Written as DNA, the CDR3 is TGCGCCAGCAGCGCAGGGACAGATCAGCCCCAGCATTTT.

The chain is built from TRBV7-9 and TRBJ2-5, with D possibly being TRBD2 (6 bases). V was pared by 6 bases and J by 5 bases, with 19 bases between. CDR3 length: 15 amino acids. CDR1 and CDR2 from the germline V gene are SEHNR and FQNEAQ (reference sequence). Written as DNA, the CDR3 is TGTGCCAGCAGTCCATTTGGGGGGAAGGGGGAGACCCAGTACTTC. As protein: CASSPFGGKGETQYF.

V is TRBV6-1 and J is TRBJ1-5; the D is unclear. CDR3 length equals 14 residues. The V end was cut by 1 base, the J end by 2 bases, with 6 bases between. The germline V gene has CDR1 MNHNS and CDR2 SASEGT. The DNA for the CDR3 is TGTGCCAGCAGTGAAGGTGGAGGCAATCAGCCCCAGCATTTT. Translating gives CASSEGGGNQPQHF.

The chain is built from TRBV6-4 and TRBJ2-6; maybe TRBD1 (6 bases). Trimming removed 2 bases from V and 4 bases from J, with 24 bases in between. The CDR3 is 20 amino acids. CDR1 and CDR2 from the germline V gene are MRHNA and SNTAGT. The DNA of the CDR3 is TGTGCCAGCAGTGACCCTAAGTTTTTGGGGGCGCTGAGGGGGGCCAACGTCCTGACTTTC. Its translation: CASSDPKFLGALRGANVLTF.

The CDR3 region is CASSPGQNQPQHF. The CDR3 DNA reads TGTGCCAGCTCACCTGGACAGAATCAGCCCCAGCATTTT. The rearrangement links TRBV18 to TRBJ1-5; D might be TRBD1 (6 bases). Trimming cost V 3 bases and J 4 bases, with 7 bases left between them. This CDR3 has 13 amino acids. Germline-derived CDR1 and CDR2 are KGHSH and LQKENI. Drawing the rest from reference TRBV18 and TRBJ1-5, the complete variable domain is NAGVMQNPRHLVRRRGQEARLRCSPMKGHSHVYWYRQLPEEGLKFMVYLQKENIIDESGMPKERFSAEFPKEGPSILRIQQVVRGDSAAYFCASSPGQNQPQHFGDGTRLSIL.

This clone showed up just a few times. CDR3 sequence (DNA): TGTGCCAGTGTTGGGGCATCGTGGAACTATGGCTACACCTTC. Translation gives CASVGASWNYGYTF. The chain recombines TRBV6-4 with TRBJ1-2; TRBD1 might be the D (5 bases). The CDR3 has 14 residues. Trimming removed 9 bases from V and 2 bases from J, with 16 bases in between. Germline V gene sequence: CDR1 MRHNA, CDR2 SNTAGT.

CDR3 region: CASSLDRGWETQYF. The CDR3, as DNA: TGTGCCAGCAGCTTGGACAGGGGATGGGAGACCCAGTACTTC. The rearrangement joins TRBV7-2 to TRBJ2-5, with 9 bases fitting TRBD1. Unmatched junction bases numbered 4, after V lost 3 bases and J lost 5 bases. The CDR3 contains 14 residues. Looked up from germline, CDR1 is SGHTA and CDR2 is FQGNSA. Using reference TRBV7-2 and TRBJ2-5 for the parts outside the CDR3, the full variable domain is GAGVSQSPSNKVTEKGKDVELRCDPISGHTALYWYRQSLGQGLEFLIYFQGNSAPDKSGLPSDRFSAERTGGSVSTLTIQRTQQEDSAVYLCASSLDRGWETQYFGPGTRLLVL.

The J gene is TRBJ2-3, the V gene TRBV21-1; TRBD1 is the table's D call and was not checked against the DNA. TRBV21-1 is classified as a pseudogene. This CDR3 has 19 residues. CDR3 region: CASSNPTGESRASLDTQYF. The DNA of the CDR3 is TGTGCCAGCAGCAACCCGACAGGGGAATCGCGGGCGAGTCTCGATACGCAGTATTTT.